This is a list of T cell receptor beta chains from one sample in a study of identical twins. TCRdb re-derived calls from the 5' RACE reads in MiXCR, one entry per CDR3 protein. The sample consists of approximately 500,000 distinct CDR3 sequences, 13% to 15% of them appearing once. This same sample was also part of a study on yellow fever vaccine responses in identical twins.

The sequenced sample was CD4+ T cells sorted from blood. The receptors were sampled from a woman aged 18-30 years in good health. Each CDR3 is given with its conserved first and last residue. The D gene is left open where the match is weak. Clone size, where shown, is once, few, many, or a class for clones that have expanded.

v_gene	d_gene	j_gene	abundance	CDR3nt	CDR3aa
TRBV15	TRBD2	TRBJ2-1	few	TGTGCCACCAGCAGGGCCGCCGCGGGACTAGCATCCTACAATGAGCAGTTCTTC	CATSRAAAGLASYNEQFF
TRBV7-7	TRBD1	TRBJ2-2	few	TGTGCCAGCAGCACCCGAGACAGGGTTCAGCCGGAGGAGCTGTTTTTT	CASSTRDRVQPEELFF
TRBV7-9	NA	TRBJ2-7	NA	TGTGCCAGCAGCCCGAGGGCTAGCTCCTACGAGCAGTACTTC	CASSPRASSYEQYF
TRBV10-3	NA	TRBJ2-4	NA	TGTGCCATCAGTGAGTCGGCGGGATATATAGCCAAAAACATTCAGTACTTC	CAISESAGYIAKNIQYF
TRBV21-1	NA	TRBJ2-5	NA	TGTGCCAGCAGCAAAGGGGCTCTGGGCAGGGATCCGGAGACCCAGTACTTC	CASSKGALGRDPETQYF
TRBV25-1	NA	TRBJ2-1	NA	TGTGCCAGCAGTGCCCCGGGACTCAAACCACACAATGAGCAGTTCTTC	CASSAPGLKPHNEQFF
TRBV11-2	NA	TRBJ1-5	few	TGTGCCAGCAGCTTAGGCTCGCCTCGGGGCAATCAGCCCCAGCATTTT	CASSLGSPRGNQPQHF
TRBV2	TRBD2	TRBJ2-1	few	TGTGCCAGCAGTGGTGTGCGGGGGGAATACAATGAGCAGTTCTTC	CASSGVRGEYNEQFF
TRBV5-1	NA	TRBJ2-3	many	TGCGCCAGCAACTGGGACCGCACGGATACGCAGTATTTT	CASNWDRTDTQYF
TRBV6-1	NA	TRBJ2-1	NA	TGTGCCAGCAGACCCGGGACCTACAACAATGAGCAGTTCTTC	CASRPGTYNNEQFF
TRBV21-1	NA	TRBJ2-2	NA	TGTGCCAGCGGACAGGGAAACACCGGGGAGCTGTTTTTT	CASGQGNTGELFF
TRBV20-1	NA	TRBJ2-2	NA	TGCAGTGCTAGAGACCCCGGGACGGGCACCGGGGAGCTGTTTTTT	CSARDPGTGTGELFF
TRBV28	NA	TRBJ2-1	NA	TGTGCCAGCAGGGTATTCCCCGAGGGTGAGCAGTTCTTC	CASRVFPEGEQFF
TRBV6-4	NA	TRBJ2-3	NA	TGTGCCAGCCTAAAATTAGATACGCAGTATTTT	CASLKLDTQYF
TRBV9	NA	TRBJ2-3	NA	TGTGCCAGCAGCGCCCCCGGGGGAGCAGATACGCAGTATTTT	CASSAPGGADTQYF
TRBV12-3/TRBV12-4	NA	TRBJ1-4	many	TGTGCCAGCAGTTTAGGTTCAAATGAAAAACTGTTTTTT	CASSLGSNEKLFF
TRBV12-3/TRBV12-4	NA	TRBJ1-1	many	TGTGCCAGCAGACAGGGCAACCTAATGAACACTGAAGCTTTCTTT	CASRQGNLMNTEAFF
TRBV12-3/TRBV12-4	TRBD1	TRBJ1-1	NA	TGTGCCAGCAGTCCGACAGGGAGAGGGGGGACTGAAGCTTTCTTT	CASSPTGRGGTEAFF
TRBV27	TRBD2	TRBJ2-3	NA	TGTGCCAGCAGTTCGTTAGCGGGAGCGACAGATACGCAGTATTTT	CASSSLAGATDTQYF
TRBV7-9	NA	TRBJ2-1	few	TGTGCCAGCAGCCTACGAACCGGGACAAATTACAATGAGCAGTTCTTC	CASSLRTGTNYNEQFF